This T cell receptor beta chain was sequenced during a study of blood T cells in healthy people across ages. For the second PCR, which ran for roughly 6 to 12 cycles, a sample-barcoded 5' primer and a J-beta primer mix were used. MiXCR was run by TCRdb on the 5' RACE reads, yielding one entry per CDR3 protein. This sample has about 1,400,000 distinct CDR3 sequences; approximately 42% occur once, and the top ten carry 7% to 9%. The sequence was obtained from a woman younger than 30 in good health. Sequences were obtained from blood.

The CDR3 protein is CASSERGTVETGELFF. The CDR3 bases are TGCGCCAGCAGTGAACGGGGGACTGTCGAGACCGGGGAGCTGTTTTTT. This chain connects TRBV5-1 to TRBJ2-2; tentative D call: TRBD2 (6 bases). This CDR3 has 16 amino acids. The V end lost 5 bases, the J end lost 5 bases, and 19 bases lay between the germline ends. Per germline, CDR1 SGHRS and CDR2 YFSETQ.